The 28 T cell receptor beta chains presented below share a single source sample, sequenced in a study of blood T cell repertoires in COVID-19. Some clones are missing from TCRdb's copy, which holds only in-frame ones; the method was immunoSEQ multiplex PCR. The sample holds fewer than 200,000 clones, roughly 85% seen once. The sample taken for sequencing was peripheral blood. These receptors were taken from a woman in her 50s with COVID-19, enrolled during active disease.

This rearrangement joins TRBV6-6 to TRBJ1-6; D not certain. Germline CDR1 is MNHNY and CDR2 is SVGAGI (reference sequence). This CDR3 region has 16 residues. V was clipped by 2 bases and J by 6 bases, with 14 bases between them. The CDR3 coding sequence is TGTGCCAGCAGTTACGGCTCTGTGGGCTTTAATTCACCCCTCCACTTT. This codes for CASSYGSVGFNSPLHF.

The count of this clone is one. CDR3 residues: CASSLGRTEAFF. The CDR3 nucleotides read TGTGCCAGCAGTTTAGGTCGGACTGAAGCTTTCTTT. This chain connects TRBV12-3 or TRBV12-4 to TRBJ1-1; D is undetermined. V was pared by 1 base and J by 5 bases, with 5 bases between. The CDR3 spans 12 residues.

This clone was detected only once. This chain connects TRBV18 to TRBJ2-1; no clear D gene. This CDR3 has 14 amino acids. From germline, CDR1 is KGHSH and CDR2 LQKENI. Trimming cost V 3 bases and J 6 bases, with 12 bases left between them. CDR3 sequence (DNA): TGTGCCAGCTCACCCAACGCGTTGGTCAATGAGCAGTTCTTC. Amino acid sequence: CASSPNALVNEQFF.

The V gene is TRBV4-3, the J gene TRBJ1-2, with TRBD1 matching over 9 bases. Germline V gives CDR1 LGHNA, CDR2 YSLEER. V lost 3 bases, J lost 4 bases, and 6 bases stayed unmatched. The CDR3 spans 15 residues. CDR3 sequence (DNA): TGCGCCAGCAGCCACGGCGGGACAGGGACCTATGGCTACACCTTC. Its translation is CASSHGGTGTYGYTF.

Only one count was recorded for this clone. This sequence joins TRBV3-1 (or the pseudogene TRBV3-2) and TRBJ2-3, with TRBD2 matching over 7 bases. V lost 7 bases to trimming and J lost 11 bases; unmatched junction nucleotides: 15. Germline V gene lookup returns CDR1 LGHDT and CDR2 YNNKEL (reference sequence). The CDR3 has 14 amino acids. In DNA form, the CDR3 reads TGTGCCAGCACCCCCGGGACTACCCAGCTGGAGCAGTATTTT. Translation: CASTPGTTQLEQYF.

This clone was picked up a small number of times. V and J are TRBV2 and TRBJ1-4; D is ambiguous. The CDR3 length is 16 residues. Germline V CDR1 and CDR2: SNHLY, FYNNEI. Trimming took 1 base from V and 2 from J, leaving 11 bases between them. CDR3 region: CASSEESGVTNEKLFF. CDR3 DNA sequence: TGTGCCAGCAGTGAAGAGAGCGGGGTCACTAATGAAAAACTGTTTTTT.

The chain links TRBV5-4 to TRBJ2-7; TRBD2 matches at 13 bases. Looked up from germline, CDR1 is SGHNT and CDR2 is YYREEE (reference sequence). The CDR3 runs 16 residues. The junction had 8 bases not matched to a gene; V was cut back by 3 bases and J by 5 bases. Here the CDR3 DNA reads TGTGCCAGCAGCTCCAAGACTAGCGGGGGGAGGGACGAGCAGTACTTC. Encoded protein: CASSSKTSGGRDEQYF.

The chain couples TRBV3-1 (or the pseudogene TRBV3-2) to TRBJ1-1; 7 nucleotides align to TRBD1. J was trimmed by 5 bases and V by 5 bases; bases with no gene match: 8. CDR1 and CDR2 (germline): LGHDT, YNNKEL (reference sequence). The CDR3 sequence is 14 residues long. The CDR3 spells CASSKWTGGTEAFF. For the CDR3, the DNA is TGTGCCAGCAGCAAATGGACAGGCGGAACTGAAGCTTTCTTT.

The chain couples TRBV11-2 to TRBJ2-5; D is unresolved. V was trimmed by 3 bases and J by 5 bases, leaving 10 bases between them. Germline-derived CDR1 and CDR2 are SGHAT and FQNNGV. CDR3 length: 13 residues. CDR3 DNA: TGTGCCAGCAGCTTCACCAACGGGGAGACCCAGTACTTC. Its protein is CASSFTNGETQYF.

The chain carries TRBV28 and TRBJ2-6; a possible D gene is TRBD1 (5 bases). This CDR3 spans 16 amino acids. Between the trimmed V and J ends, which lost 5 bases and 0 bases, there was a span of 11 bases. Germline V gene data show CDR1 as MDHEN and CDR2 as SYDVKM. The CDR3 is CASSAYRSSGANVLTF. The CDR3 nucleotides read TGTGCCAGCAGTGCTTACAGGTCCTCTGGGGCCAACGTCCTGACTTTC.

The chain combines TRBV7-9 with TRBJ1-1, with TRBD1 as a possible D gene (5 bases). The germline V and J ends were trimmed by 6 bases and 8 bases, with 13 bases remaining between them. CDR3 length: 12 residues. Germline loops: CDR1 SEHNR, CDR2 FQNEAQ (reference sequence). CDR3 sequence: CASSYGTEEAFF. The CDR3 region has the DNA TGTGCCAGCAGTTACGGGACTGAAGAAGCTTTCTTT.

This clone was picked up a small number of times. The chain has TRBV2 and TRBJ1-1; tentatively, D is TRBD1 (6 bases). This CDR3 contains 14 residues. Trimming cost V 7 bases and J 0 bases, with 12 bases left between them. The germline V gene has CDR1 SNHLY and CDR2 FYNNEI. The CDR3 loop reads CASTLDRMNTEAFF. The DNA of the CDR3 is TGTGCCAGCACCCTGGACAGAATGAACACTGAAGCTTTCTTT.

This clone was recorded a few times. The chain is built from TRBV3-1 (or the pseudogene TRBV3-2) and TRBJ1-2; 11 bases match TRBD1. The J segment lost 8 bases and the V segment lost 4 bases, leaving 9 bases of the junction unmatched. Looked up from germline, CDR1 is LGHDT and CDR2 is YNNKEL (reference sequence). The CDR3 sequence is 15 residues long. DNA for the CDR3: TGTGCCAGCAGCCTCTCCGGGACAGGGGGATGGGGCTACACCTTC. It is translated as CASSLSGTGGWGYTF.

The chain links TRBV29-1 to TRBJ2-1; a possible D gene is TRBD1 (7 bases). Germline CDR1 reads SQVTM; CDR2 reads ANQGSEA. Trimming removed 6 bases from V and 11 bases from J, with 23 bases in between. The CDR3 contains 14 residues. The CDR3 protein is CSVASEEGAYQQFF. CDR3 nucleotides: TGCAGCGTCGCCTCGGAGGAGGGGGCCTATCAGCAGTTCTTC.

The V and J genes are TRBV24-1 and TRBJ2-3; 9 bases align to TRBD2. The CDR3 has 16 residues. J lost 3 bases, V lost 6 bases, and 9 bases had no gene match. Germline values: CDR1 KGHDR, CDR2 SFDVKD. The CDR3 loop reads CATSQVAGGRTDTQYF. For the CDR3, the DNA is TGTGCCACCAGTCAGGTTGCGGGGGGGCGAACAGATACGCAGTATTTT.

In this sample, this clone turned up once. The J gene is TRBJ2-7, the V gene TRBV11-2; D might be TRBD1 (5 bases). The CDR3 has 14 amino acids. Germline V gives CDR1 SGHAT, CDR2 FQNNGV. Deletions cut 1 base from V and 4 bases from J, with 11 bases between. For the CDR3, the DNA is TGTGCCAGCAGCTTAGGGGCAGGGCGGTACGAGCAGTACTTC. Translation: CASSLGAGRYEQYF.

This chain connects TRBV7-8 to TRBJ2-1; possible D gene TRBD2, 6 bases. The germline V gene encodes CDR1 SGHVS and CDR2 FQNEAQ. V was shortened by 5 bases and J by 1 base, with 12 bases between the two germline ends. The CDR3 is 15 residues long. The CDR3 nucleotides read TGTGCCAGCAGCCCCGGCCGGGGGTCCTACAATGAGCAGTTCTTC. This encodes CASSPGRGSYNEQFF.

This sequence joins TRBV7-2 and TRBJ1-5; 8 nucleotides match TRBD1. The CDR3 covers 15 residues. Germline V gene data show CDR1 as SGHTA and CDR2 as FQGNSA. The ends lost 1 base at V and 2 bases at J; junction bases unmatched: 1. The CDR3 DNA sequence: TGTGCCAGCAGCTTAGTGGGACAGGGCAATCAGCCCCAGCATTTT. Protein sequence: CASSLVGQGNQPQHF.

The chain combines TRBV12-3 or TRBV12-4 with TRBJ2-2; D call uncertain. The CDR3 loop spans 13 amino acids. V lost 8 bases and J 4 bases, leaving 11 bases between the germline ends. CDR3 DNA sequence: TGTGCCAGCTGCCTCCAGCGCACCGGGGAGCTGTTTTTT. It encodes CASCLQRTGELFF.

V is TRBV19 and J is TRBJ1-6; possibly TRBD1 for D (5 bases). V lost 3 bases and J lost 8, with 8 bases in between. This CDR3 has 13 residues. Germline CDR1 LNHDA, CDR2 SQIVND (reference sequence). The CDR3 sequence: CASSISRDSPLHF. The CDR3 nucleotides read TGTGCCAGTAGTATCAGCAGGGATTCACCCCTCCACTTT.

Only one count was recorded for this clone. The CDR3 DNA is TGTGCCAGTAGTTCCCGGGACACAGTCTACGAGCAGTACTTC. Translated: CASSSRDTVYEQYF. The chain carries TRBV19 and TRBJ2-7; maybe TRBD1 (6 bases). The CDR3 consists of 14 residues. V was trimmed by 5 bases and J by 3 bases, leaving 14 bases between them. CDR1 and CDR2 from the germline V gene are LNHDA and SQIVND (reference sequence).

Concerning this clone itself: This sample also contains other DNA sequences that code for the same CDR3. J is TRBJ1-4 and V is TRBV5-1; D might be TRBD1 (6 bases). Germline values: CDR1 SGHRS, CDR2 YFSETQ. This CDR3 comprises 14 residues. V lost 0 bases and J lost 5, with 8 bases in between. In DNA, the CDR3 is TGCGCCAGCAGCTTGGACAGGGCGAATGAAAAACTGTTTTTT. This gives the protein CASSLDRANEKLFF.

V gene TRBV3-1 (or the pseudogene TRBV3-2) combines with J gene TRBJ2-5; 7 nucleotides line up with TRBD2. The CDR3 has 14 residues. Per germline, CDR1 LGHDT and CDR2 YNNKEL (reference sequence). Trimming cost V 5 bases and J 5 bases; bases outside gene matches: 8. The CDR3 spells CASSSRGLGETQYF. The CDR3, as DNA: TGTGCCAGCAGCAGTCGCGGACTAGGCGAGACCCAGTACTTC.

The rearrangement uses TRBV10-3 and TRBJ2-7; 8 bases fit TRBD2. With 11 bases clipped from V and 2 bases from J, the junction kept 11 bases outside the gene matches. This CDR3 contains 14 residues. Germline V gene lookup returns CDR1 ENHRY and CDR2 SYGVKD. The CDR3 nucleotides are TGTGCCTCTTCGAGGGGCGGGGGGACCTACGAGCAGTACTTC. Its protein product is CASSRGGGTYEQYF.

This clone appeared once. V usage is TRBV11-1 and J usage is TRBJ2-5; possibly TRBD1 for D (5 bases). Germline assignment: CDR1 SGHAT and CDR2 FQDESV (reference sequence). The CDR3 is 14 residues long. V was cut by 3 bases and J by 0 bases, with 8 bases left in between. CDR3 sequence (DNA): TGTGCCAGCAGCTTCGGACAAAACCAAGAGACCCAGTACTTC. Amino acids: CASSFGQNQETQYF.

The chain employs TRBV6-2 or TRBV6-3 and TRBJ2-7; TRBD2 matches 14 bases. This CDR3 contains 18 residues. The junction had 9 bases not matched to a gene; V was cut back by 2 bases and J by 3 bases. The V gene's germline CDR1 is MNHEY and CDR2 SVGEGT. In nucleotides, the CDR3 is TGTGCCAGCAGTTACAGGACTAGCGGGGGGCCGCGGGTCTACGAGCAGTACTTC. This codes for CASSYRTSGGPRVYEQYF.

The chain combines TRBV28 with TRBJ2-7; D may be TRBD1 (6 bases). Trimming cost V 6 bases and J 0 bases, with 12 bases left between them. This CDR3 region has 14 residues. Germline lookup yields CDR1 MDHEN and CDR2 SYDVKM. Here the CDR3 DNA reads TGTGCCAGCAGCCGGGACACGAGCTCCTACGAGCAGTACTTC. Translation: CASSRDTSSYEQYF.

The gene calls are TRBV5-1 and TRBJ1-2; D is uncertain. From germline, CDR1 is SGHRS and CDR2 YFSETQ. Trimming removed 4 bases at V and 7 bases at J, with 11 bases between. The CDR3 runs 12 residues. CDR3 protein: CASSPDMVGYTF. CDR3 sequence (DNA): TGCGCCAGCAGCCCCGACATGGTTGGCTACACCTTC.